The rows below give T cell receptor beta chains drawn from one sample of a study of CD8 T cells in Susac syndrome. TCRdb re-derived calls from the immunoSEQ multiplex PCR reads in MiXCR, one entry per CDR3 protein. This sample has a few hundred thousand distinct CDR3 sequences, with approximately 95% found just once. Source material: CD4+ T cells from PBMCs. All receptors derive from a human donor with multiple sclerosis. Each CDR3 is given with its conserved first and last residue. Fields, in order: clone size, J gene, V gene, CDR3 protein. Expanded clones get a size class; other rows say once, few or many, or leave the size out.

>NA|TRBJ2-5|TRBV29-1
CSVELVQETQYF
>NA|TRBJ2-1|TRBV20-1
CSAGGTSGSYNEQFF
>NA|TRBJ2-3|TRBV21-1
CASSKQGLKGDTQYF
>NA|TRBJ2-2|TRBV6-1
CASRSSRVYTGELFF
>NA|TRBJ1-1|TRBV15
CATSRDTSVGAFF
>NA|TRBJ2-1|TRBV12-3/TRBV12-4
CASSLVAHNEQFF
>NA|TRBJ2-7|TRBV23-1
CASRGQGGYEQYF
>NA|TRBJ1-4|TRBV15
CATSRDNRGPDEKLFF
>NA|TRBJ1-1|TRBV6-5
CASSYSGQGVTAFF
>NA|TRBJ1-1|TRBV7-9
CASSLSSTGLKTEAFF
>NA|TRBJ2-7|TRBV6-2/TRBV6-3
CASSPAGAGSGSYEQYF
>NA|TRBJ2-2|TRBV20-1
CSARWQGATGELFF
>NA|TRBJ2-3|TRBV5-1
CASSFVGEGSDTQYF
>NA|TRBJ2-5|TRBV3-1
CASSQFGASGSETQYF
>NA|TRBJ1-1|TRBV29-1
CSVRTGWENTEAFF
>NA|TRBJ2-3|TRBV4-2
CASSQAAGNTDTQYF
>NA|TRBJ2-1|TRBV29-1
CSVGSFLREASSYNEQFF
>NA|TRBJ2-1|TRBV7-2
CASSNYGLVGQQFF
>NA|TRBJ2-7|TRBV20-1
CSARESPADEQYF
>once|TRBJ2-7|TRBV12-3/TRBV12-4
CASSHVGGRGTYEQYF
>NA|TRBJ2-1|TRBV5-1
CASSLVTSSSYNEQFF
>NA|TRBJ2-3|TRBV30
CAWSAGPRGDTQYF
>NA|TRBJ2-5|TRBV7-2
CASSLTLASGETQYF
>NA|TRBJ1-2|TRBV20-1
CSAKDRPYGYTF
>NA|TRBJ2-3|TRBV30
CAWVVPDSAAYF
>NA|TRBJ2-3|TRBV28
CASSPRDRRISYTQYF
>NA|TRBJ1-1|TRBV9
CASSVEGLGTEAFF
>NA|TRBJ2-7|TRBV20-1
CSASWETASEQYF
>NA|TRBJ1-2|TRBV20-1
CSARVAVSWGYTF
>NA|TRBJ2-1|TRBV11-2
CASSYSLGNEQFF
>once|TRBJ2-3|TRBV20-1
CSARPQDTQYF
>NA|TRBJ2-5|TRBV14
CASSQGLAVETQYF
>once|TRBJ2-1|TRBV11-1
CASSSGHLNRNEQFF
>NA|TRBJ1-6|TRBV18
CASSRENYNSPLHF
>NA|TRBJ1-1|TRBV15
CATSRVKGGSEAFF
>NA|TRBJ2-5|TRBV24-1
CATSDSRGAETQYF
>NA|TRBJ2-7|TRBV15
CATSRGGEQYF
>NA|TRBJ2-5|TRBV28
CASSIGGFQETQYF
>NA|TRBJ2-5|TRBV12-5
CASGSAAGGGETQYF
>few|TRBJ2-7|TRBV6-1
CASSTGQGTYEQYF
>NA|TRBJ1-2|TRBV30
CAWSGGRQANYGYTF
>NA|TRBJ2-3|TRBV20-1
CSARPGWGTDTQYF